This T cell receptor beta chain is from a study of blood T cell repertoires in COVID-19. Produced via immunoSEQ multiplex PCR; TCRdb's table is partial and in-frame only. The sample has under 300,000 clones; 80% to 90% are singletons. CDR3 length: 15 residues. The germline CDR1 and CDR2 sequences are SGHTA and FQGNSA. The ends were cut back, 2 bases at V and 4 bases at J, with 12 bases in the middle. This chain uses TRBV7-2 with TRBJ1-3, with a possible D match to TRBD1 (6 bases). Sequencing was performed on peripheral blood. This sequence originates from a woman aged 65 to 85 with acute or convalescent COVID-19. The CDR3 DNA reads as TGTGCCAGCAGCTTATCGCAGGGGCCGGGAAACACCATATATTTT. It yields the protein CASSLSQGPGNTIYF.